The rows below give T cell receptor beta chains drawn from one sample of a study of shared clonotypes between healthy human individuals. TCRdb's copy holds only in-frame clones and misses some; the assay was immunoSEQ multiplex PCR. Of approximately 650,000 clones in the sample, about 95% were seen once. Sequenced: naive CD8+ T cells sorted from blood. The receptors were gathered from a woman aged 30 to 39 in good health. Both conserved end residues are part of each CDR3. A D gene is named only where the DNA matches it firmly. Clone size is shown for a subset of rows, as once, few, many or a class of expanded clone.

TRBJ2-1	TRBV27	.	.	CASSLLGNEQFF	TGTGCCAGCAGTTTATTGGGCAATGAGCAGTTCTTC
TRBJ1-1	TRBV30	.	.	CAFGMGTEAFF	TGTGCCTTCGGAATGGGGACTGAAGCTTTCTTT
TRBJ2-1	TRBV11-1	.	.	CASSLSGRPTYNEQFF	TGTGCCAGCAGCTTATCCGGCAGGCCCACCTACAATGAGCAGTTCTTC
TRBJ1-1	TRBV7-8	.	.	CASSPTVPGPNTEAFF	TGTGCCAGCAGCCCAACCGTACCGGGACCAAACACTGAAGCTTTCTTT
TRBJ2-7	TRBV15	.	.	CATRGRYDYEQYF	TGTGCCACCCGAGGGAGGTACGACTACGAGCAGTACTTC
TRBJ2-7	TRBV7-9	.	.	CASSLEPGLAYEQYF	TGTGCCAGCAGCTTAGAACCAGGGTTGGCCTACGAGCAGTACTTC
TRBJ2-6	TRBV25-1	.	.	CASSDPGAGANVLTF	TGTGCCAGCAGTGACCCGGGCGCTGGGGCCAACGTCCTGACTTTC
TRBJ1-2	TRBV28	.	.	CASSFLGAYGYTF	TGTGCCAGCAGTTTCCTGGGGGCGTATGGCTACACCTTC
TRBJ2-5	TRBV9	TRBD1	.	CASSATGTGRETQYF	TGTGCCAGCAGCGCAACCGGGACAGGGAGGGAGACCCAGTACTTC
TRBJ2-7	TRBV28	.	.	CASRQGGGYEQYF	TGTGCCAGCCGGCAGGGGGGGGGCTACGAGCAGTACTTC
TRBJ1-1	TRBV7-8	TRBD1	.	CASSEQGYTEAFF	TGTGCCAGCAGCGAACAGGGGTACACTGAAGCTTTCTTT
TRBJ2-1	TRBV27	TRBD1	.	CASRWGQGYNEQFF	TGTGCCAGCAGATGGGGACAGGGGTACAATGAGCAGTTCTTC
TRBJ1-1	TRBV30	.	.	CALGQPGEAFF	TGTGCCCTGGGACAACCGGGTGAAGCTTTCTTT
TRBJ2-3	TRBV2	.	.	CASSASARGVIEDTQYF	TGTGCCAGCAGCGCCTCGGCTAGGGGAGTTATAGAAGATACGCAGTATTTT
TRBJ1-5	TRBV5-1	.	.	CASSLYSGTNQPQHF	TGCGCCAGCAGCTTGTATTCAGGAACAAATCAGCCCCAGCATTTT
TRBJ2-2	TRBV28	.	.	CASSLQPIPPGELFF	TGTGCCAGCAGTCTACAGCCAATTCCCCCCGGGGAGCTGTTTTTT
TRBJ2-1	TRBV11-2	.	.	CASSLWGGSYNEQFF	TGTGCCAGCAGCTTATGGGGTGGCTCCTACAATGAGCAGTTCTTC
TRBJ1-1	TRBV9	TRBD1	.	CASSVEGTGNTEAFF	TGTGCCAGCAGCGTAGAGGGGACAGGGAACACTGAAGCTTTCTTT
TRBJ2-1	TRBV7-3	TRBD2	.	CASSPYDAGTSEVPEQFF	TGTGCCAGCAGCCCATATGATGCTGGGACTAGCGAGGTTCCTGAGCAGTTCTTC
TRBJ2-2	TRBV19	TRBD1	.	CASRHDRAVTGELFF	TGTGCCAGTAGGCACGACAGGGCAGTGACCGGGGAGCTGTTTTTT
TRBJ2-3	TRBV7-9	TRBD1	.	CASSSRTGISTDTQYF	TGTGCCAGCAGCTCCAGGACAGGGATTAGCACAGATACGCAGTATTTT
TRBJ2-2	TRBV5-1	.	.	CASSETRTGELFF	TGCGCCAGCAGCGAAACTAGGACCGGGGAGCTGTTTTTT
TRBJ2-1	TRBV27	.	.	CASSPGAGTYNEQFF	TGTGCCAGCAGCCCCGGGGCGGGGACCTACAATGAGCAGTTCTTC
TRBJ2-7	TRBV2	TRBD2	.	CASRGTSGYEQYF	TGTGCCAGCAGAGGGACTAGCGGATACGAGCAGTACTTC
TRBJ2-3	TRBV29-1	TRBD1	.	CSDGQGSSTDTQYF	TGCAGCGACGGACAGGGGTCTAGCACAGATACGCAGTATTTT
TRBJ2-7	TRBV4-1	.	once	CASSQGAGDYEQYF	TGCGCCAGCAGCCAAGGGGCAGGGGACTACGAGCAGTACTTC
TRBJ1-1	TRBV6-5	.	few	CASSRIPGANTEAFF	TGTGCCAGCAGCCGAATCCCGGGGGCTAACACTGAAGCTTTCTTT
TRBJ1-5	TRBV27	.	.	CASGQGNNNQPQHF	TGTGCCAGCGGGCAAGGTAATAACAATCAGCCCCAGCATTTT